This T cell receptor (beta chain) was sequenced for a study of radiation and T cells in renal cell carcinoma. In its sample, this clone was seen once. Described time point: blood 2 weeks post-SBRT. Stated treatment: 15 Gy SBRT to primary tumor, nephrectomy 4 weeks later. Clones were sequenced by immunoSEQ multiplex PCR, and TCRdb holds only the in-frame ones, with some missing. The sample yields almost 50,000 clones, less than 85% seen once. Germline-derived CDR1 and CDR2 are PRHDT and FYEKMQ (reference sequence). The CDR3 has 15 residues. V lost 3 bases and J lost 1; bases outside the gene matches: 2.

This TCR was sampled from a woman aged 70 to 79 with renal cell carcinoma. The material sequenced was blood, taken from a patient whose treatment included radiotherapy and nephrectomy. The rearrangement joins TRBV13 to TRBJ2-2; 7 bases are shared with TRBD2. CDR3 DNA sequence: TGTGCCAGCAGCTTCTCGGGGGGGAACACCGGGGAGCTGTTTTTT. This sequence encodes CASSFSGGNTGELFF.